A selection of T cell receptor beta chains follows, all from one sample in a study of blood T cell repertoires in COVID-19. Assay used: immunoSEQ multiplex PCR; TCRdb lists only in-frame clones, some missing. This table has over 200,000 clones, about 83% appearing once. The sequenced material came from peripheral blood. These receptors all stem from a woman aged 25 to 39 with COVID-19, enrolled during active disease. Each CDR3 is given with its conserved first and last residue.

TRBJ1-2 | TRBV24-1 | CATAGAGDGYTF
TRBJ1-2 | TRBV5-4 | CASSLGVIGVINYGYTF
TRBJ1-2 | TRBV5-1 | CASSSPGSALHGYTF
TRBJ2-6 | TRBV28 | CASSPRGAGANVLTF
TRBJ2-1 | TRBV30 | CAWTIGGASYNEQFF
TRBJ2-5 | TRBV4-3 | CASSQETGRSSETQYF
TRBJ1-4 | TRBV29-1 | CSVGTEQLNEKLFF
TRBJ1-4 | TRBV7-2 | CASSLDRSNEKLFF
TRBJ2-5 | TRBV2 | CASSVAGGVQETQYF
TRBJ2-7 | TRBV19 | CASSFRSESGGLDPPREQYF
TRBJ1-2 | TRBV6-2/TRBV6-3 | CASSYSAGYGYTF
TRBJ1-5 | TRBV2 | CASSVQGGDQPQHF
TRBJ1-4 | TRBV2 | CASSEGGTGGEKLFF
TRBJ1-2 | TRBV4-2 | CASSREMGQPDNYGYTF